These 9 T cell receptor beta chains came from one sample sequenced in a study of PD-1 blockade in mismatch repair-deficient tumors. Sequencing was performed with immunoSEQ multiplex PCR; in TCRdb, only in-frame clones are kept and a portion is missing. The sample consists of some 120,000 clones, 86% of them appearing once. Sequenced here: peripheral blood, sampled 44 weeks after starting pembrolizumab. These receptors were taken from an adult with mismatch repair-deficient cancer.

V usage is TRBV28 and J usage is TRBJ2-7; perhaps TRBD1 as D (6 bases). Per germline, CDR1 MDHEN and CDR2 SYDVKM. Trimming left V 7 bases short and J 2 bases short, with 15 bases between. The CDR3 loop spans 14 amino acids. CDR3 coding DNA: TGTGCCAGCACCCGAGCACAGGGAACCTACGAGCAGTACTTC. Protein sequence: CASTRAQGTYEQYF.

The chain is built from TRBV5-4 and TRBJ1-2; the match to TRBD1 covers 7 bases. Germline V CDR1 and CDR2: SGHNT, YYREEE (reference sequence). CDR3 length: 13 residues. J lost 5 bases, V lost 6 bases, and 7 bases had no gene match. CDR3 residues: CASTRGQDYGYTF. For the CDR3, the DNA is TGTGCCAGCACCCGAGGACAGGATTATGGCTACACCTTC.

This clone was seen a single time. The genes are TRBV4-2 and TRBJ2-1, with 11 bases matching TRBD2. CDR3 length equals 14 residues. Germline assignment: CDR1 LGHNA and CDR2 YNFKEQ. V lost 5 bases, J lost 5 bases, and 2 bases stayed unmatched. The CDR3 nucleotides read TGTGCCAGCAGCTATAGCGGGGGGGACAATGAGCAGTTCTTC. Translating it yields CASSYSGGDNEQFF.

This rearrangement joins TRBV18 to TRBJ2-5; possibly TRBD2 for D (5 bases). Germline V gene sequence: CDR1 KGHSH, CDR2 LQKENI. The ends were cut back, 0 bases at V and 5 bases at J, with 13 bases in the middle. The CDR3 spans 15 residues. The CDR3 nucleotides are TGTGCCAGCTCACCACCGAGAGGACTGGAGGAGACCCAGTACTTC. Its translation is CASSPPRGLEETQYF.

The J gene is TRBJ2-2, the V gene TRBV18; 8 nucleotides line up with TRBD1. The length of the CDR3 is 14 residues. The V gene end was trimmed by 6 bases and the J gene end by 5 bases; junction bases not matched to a gene: 5. CDR1 and CDR2 (germline): KGHSH, LQKENI. CDR3 in amino acids: CASSPGGETGELFF. The CDR3 nucleotides are TGTGCCAGCTCTCCAGGGGGCGAAACCGGGGAGCTGTTTTTT.

The chain links TRBV7-9 to TRBJ2-3; 8 bases are a match to TRBD2. V shed 2 bases and J 4 bases; nucleotides not matched to a gene: 8. The CDR3 covers 16 residues. Germline CDR1 and CDR2: SEHNR and FQNEAQ (reference sequence). The CDR3 here is CASSLKTSEFADTQYF. CDR3 sequence (DNA): TGTGCCAGCAGCTTAAAGACTAGCGAGTTTGCAGATACGCAGTATTTT.

This chain uses TRBV28 with TRBJ1-3, with 8 bases fitting TRBD1. V lost 2 bases, J lost 8 bases, and 2 bases stayed unmatched. CDR3 length: 13 residues. Germline V gives CDR1 MDHEN, CDR2 SYDVKM. The CDR3 loop is CASSLGQGYTIYF. CDR3 sequence (DNA): TGTGCCAGCAGTTTAGGACAGGGATACACCATATATTTT.

The chain combines TRBV5-6 with TRBJ2-7; 8 bases line up with TRBD2. Germline CDR1 SGHDT, CDR2 YYEEEE. This CDR3 has 14 residues. V trimming: 4 bases; J trimming: 3 bases; junction bases outside the gene matches: 6. The DNA of the CDR3 is TGTGCCAGCAGCGTTAGCGGGATTGTCTACGAGCAGTACTTC. Encoded protein: CASSVSGIVYEQYF.

The CDR3 is CASSFGVPGSNQPQHF. The CDR3, as DNA: TGTGCCAGCAGCTTTGGGGTACCCGGTAGCAATCAGCCCCAGCATTTT. The V call is TRBV7-9, the J call TRBJ1-5; D ambiguous. CDR3 length: 16 amino acids. Germline CDR1 and CDR2: SEHNR and FQNEAQ (reference sequence). Deletions cut 3 bases from V and 0 bases from J, with 12 bases between.